The next 14 T cell receptor beta chains were all read from a single sample in a study of T cells in Graves' hyperthyroidism and ophthalmopathy (dated by TCRdb to the late 2010s). The method behind the library was multiplex PCR. TCRdb lists the instrument as Illumina HiSeq 2000. The TCR beta CDR3 regions were amplified from RNA transcripts. A first-round RT-PCR of the TCR CDR3 used the HTBI primer set with the Qiagen OneStep RT-PCR kit. TCRdb reran the public reads through fastp at Q25 and MiXCR, keeping productive beta chains. All rows with the same CDR3 protein become a single entry with the most common DNA and genes. This sample has 650,000 to 800,000 distinct CDR3 sequences in its table, and nearly 45% of those were observed once. The ten largest clones add up to less than 8.5% of the sample. The sequencing input was peripheral blood or thyroid tissue (not recorded which). The source is an adult man with Graves' disease, either hyperthyroidism or ophthalmopathy (not recorded which).

This clonotype has more than one count but fewer than ten. V and J are TRBV12-3 or TRBV12-4 and TRBJ2-7, with 7 bases lining up with TRBD2. This CDR3 has 13 amino acids. The ends lost 6 bases at V and 1 base at J; junction bases unmatched: 3. This CDR3 reads CASRKGGSYEQYF. The DNA of the CDR3 is TGTGCCAGCAGAAAGGGAGGGTCCTACGAGCAGTACTTC.

This clonotype was detected a few times. The rearrangement joins TRBV6-1 to TRBJ2-7, with D perhaps assigned TRBD1 or TRBD2 (5 bases each). The CDR3 loop spans 14 amino acids. Trimming shortened V by 2 bases and J by 5 bases, and 13 bases separated the two germline ends. Germline lookup yields CDR1 MNHNS and CDR2 SASEGT. CDR3 sequence: CASSEQSGTHEQYF. CDR3 sequence (DNA): TGTGCCAGCAGTGAACAATCAGGGACGCACGAGCAGTACTTC.

This clonotype was recorded at least ten times. The chain recombines TRBV29-1 with TRBJ1-1; D is ambiguous. This CDR3 has 12 amino acids. The germline V and J ends were trimmed by 3 bases and 1 base, with 6 bases remaining between them. The germline gives CDR1 SQVTM, CDR2 ANQGSEA. The CDR3 DNA reads TGCAGCGTTGAGGTTAAGAACACTGAAGCTTTCTTT. Translated, it gives CSVEVKNTEAFF.

In its sample, this clonotype was seen a few times. J is TRBJ1-6 and V is TRBV7-2, with D perhaps matching TRBD1 (5 bases). V was shortened by 3 bases and J by 5 bases, with 14 bases between the two germline ends. Germline V gene sequence: CDR1 SGHTA, CDR2 FQGNSA. This CDR3 region has 16 residues. This CDR3 reads CASSFLFGHDNSPLHF. For the CDR3, the DNA is TGTGCCAGCAGCTTTTTGTTCGGACACGATAATTCACCCCTCCACTTT.

The chain links TRBV9 to TRBJ1-1; 7 bases are a match to TRBD1. Germline CDR1 is SGDLS and CDR2 is YYNGEE. V gave up 2 bases and J gave up 5 bases; unmatched junction bases: 6. This CDR3 contains 14 residues. The CDR3 protein is CASSVGQRATEAFF. The CDR3 nucleotides are TGTGCCAGCAGCGTGGGACAGCGAGCTACTGAAGCTTTCTTT.

The chain combines TRBV7-8 with TRBJ2-7; no definite D call. Trimming pared 3 bases from V and 1 base from J, leaving 13 bases between. This CDR3 contains 15 residues. CDR1 and CDR2 from the germline V gene are SGHVS and FQNEAQ. The CDR3 nucleotides read TGTGCCAGCAGCTTGGCCCCGGCTGATTCCTACGAGCAGTACTTC. Protein: CASSLAPADSYEQYF.

V is TRBV20-1 and J is TRBJ1-1; 7 bases map to TRBD1. V trimming: 3 bases; J trimming: 3 bases; junction bases outside the gene matches: 13. The CDR3 loop spans 16 amino acids. The germline V gene has CDR1 DFQATT and CDR2 SNEGSKA (reference sequence). The CDR3 coding sequence is TGCAGTGCTAGGCCAGGGGGAAGCATAGGGGACACTGAAGCTTTCTTT. Encoded protein: CSARPGGSIGDTEAFF.

J is TRBJ2-7 and V is TRBV7-2; 10 bases match TRBD1. The CDR3 runs 16 residues. Germline V gives CDR1 SGHTA, CDR2 FQGNSA. V shed 1 base and J 7 bases; nucleotides not matched to a gene: 10. The CDR3 region is CASSLGVTGGAWEQYF. DNA of the CDR3: TGTGCCAGCAGCTTAGGGGTGACAGGGGGCGCGTGGGAGCAGTACTTC.

Comment on this clonotype: The germline gene is not matched at one end of the junction; a read error may be the cause. The rearrangement links TRBV7-3 to TRBJ1-2; D not resolved. The CDR3 is 14 residues long. Germline assignment: CDR1 SGHTA and CDR2 FQGTGA. CDR3 sequence (DNA): TGCGCCAGCAGCCAAGATCGGACTGAGTATGGCTACACCTTC. The encoded protein is CASSQDRTEYGYTF.

This clonotype was observed many times. The V gene is TRBV20-1, the J gene TRBJ2-5; 10 bases are shared with TRBD2. The germline V gene has CDR1 DFQATT and CDR2 SNEGSKA (reference sequence). The ends lost 0 bases at V and 2 bases at J; junction bases unmatched: 6. This CDR3 is 16 amino acids long. CDR3 protein: CSARDRIAGGQETQYF. The CDR3 bases are TGCAGTGCTAGAGATAGGATAGCGGGGGGTCAAGAGACCCAGTACTTC.

This chain uses TRBV7-9 with TRBJ2-7; TRBD1 matches at 9 bases. Per the germline V gene, CDR1 is SEHNR and CDR2 is FQNEAQ (reference sequence). This CDR3 comprises 15 residues. V dropped 3 bases and J dropped 3; count of bases not matched to a gene: 6. Here the CDR3 reads CASSFRDRDIYEQYF. The CDR3 DNA follows: TGTGCCAGCAGCTTCCGGGACAGGGACATCTACGAGCAGTACTTC.

This clonotype was seen repeatedly, ten times or more. The chain recombines TRBV7-2 with TRBJ2-6, with D perhaps matching TRBD2 (6 bases). Germline CDR1 SGHTA, CDR2 FQGNSA. The CDR3 consists of 14 residues. The CDR3 loop is CTGGTGSGANVLTF. The DNA of the CDR3 is TGTACGGGGGGAACAGGCTCTGGGGCCAACGTCCTGACTTTC.

This chain connects TRBV20-1 to TRBJ1-1, with unresolved D. The length of the CDR3 is 14 residues. The germline V and J ends were trimmed by 0 bases and 1 base, with 9 bases remaining between them. CDR1 is DFQATT, CDR2 SNEGSKA, per germline (reference sequence). In DNA, the CDR3 is TGCAGTGCTAGAGATCTAAGCGGGAACACTGAAGCTTTCTTT. Translated: CSARDLSGNTEAFF.

Concerning this clonotype itself: A much larger clone differs by one base, so this may be a read error. The chain recombines TRBV24-1 with TRBJ1-5; D is unclear. This CDR3 spans 15 amino acids. Germline CDR1 and CDR2: KGHDR and SFDVKD. DNA for the CDR3: TGTGCCACCAGTGATTCAGGTAGGAGCAATCAGCCCCGGCATTTT. The encoded protein is CATSDSGRSNQPRHF.